What follows are 17 T cell receptor beta chains derived from one specimen sequenced in a study of tumor-infiltrating lymphocytes in primary liver carcinoma. From roughly 0.5 ug total RNA, TCR beta cDNA was generated with a primer in the constant region. Three nested multiplex PCR rounds of slightly modified ARM-PCR generated TCR beta libraries. Each of the first two PCR rounds ran roughly 9 cycles with TRBV1-TRBV30 forward and C-beta reverse primers. TCRdb re-derived calls from the multiplex PCR reads in MiXCR, one entry per CDR3 protein. The data hold fewer than 400,000 distinct CDR3 sequences, with approximately 54% observed a single time. Germline DNA was also extracted, and blood RNA was taken from unsorted whole blood. The sample taken for sequencing was peripheral blood. The receptor source for this set is a woman in her twenties or thirties with primary liver carcinoma and hepatitis B virus infection.

This clonotype was counted between two and nine times. This chain uses TRBV6-5 with TRBJ2-5, with D possibly being TRBD1 (5 bases). Germline lookup yields CDR1 MNHEY and CDR2 SVGAGI. V gave up 6 bases and J gave up 6 bases, with 20 bases separating them. CDR3 length equals 15 residues. The CDR3 loop is CASSAAVQGRQTQYF. CDR3 bases: TGTGCCAGCAGCGCCGCAGTCCAGGGAAGGCAGACCCAGTACTTC.

This chain uses TRBV4-3 with TRBJ2-3; weak D call: TRBD2 (6 bases). CDR3 size: 14 residues. V lost 0 bases and J lost 4, with 8 bases in between. From germline, CDR1 is LGHNA and CDR2 YSLEER. CDR3 nucleotides: TGCGCCAGCAGCCAAGAAGGAGGGGCAGATACGCAGTATTTT. This codes for CASSQEGGADTQYF.

Ten or more counts support this clonotype. The chain has TRBV29-1 and TRBJ2-5; D remains unclear. Germline V gene data show CDR1 as SQVTM and CDR2 as ANQGSEA. V was pared by 3 bases and J by 7 bases, with 12 bases between. There are 12 residues in the CDR3. The DNA of the CDR3 is TGCAGCGTTGAGTCCGACTTTGGGACCCAGTACTTC. Amino acids: CSVESDFGTQYF.

This chain links TRBV9 with TRBJ2-2, with 8 positions matching TRBD2. CDR3 length: 18 residues. Germline CDR1 SGDLS, CDR2 YYNGEE. After removal of 1 base from V and 7 bases from J, the junction contained 15 bases not matched to a gene. CDR3 protein: CASSVFAHTSGRGGELFF. CDR3 DNA sequence: TGTGCCAGCAGCGTATTTGCCCACACTAGCGGCCGGGGCGGGGAGCTGTTTTTT.

This clonotype showed up just once. A read error may be the cause here, since a much bigger clone is one base away. The chain recombines TRBV29-1 with TRBJ2-7; possible D gene TRBD2, 6 bases. Germline loops: CDR1 SQVTM, CDR2 ANQGSEA. CDR3 length: 12 residues. The CDR3 sequence is CSAMQGLYELYF. DNA for the CDR3: TGCAGCGCCATGCAGGGACTCTACGAGCTGTACTTC.

Comments on this clonotype: A much larger clone is a single base away; this may be a read error. The chain employs TRBV29-1 and TRBJ2-1; D is tentatively TRBD1 or TRBD2 (5 bases each). Germline-derived CDR1 and CDR2 are SQVTM and ANQGSEA. The CDR3 sequence is 11 residues long. This CDR3 is CSGGTYNGQFF. In DNA form, the CDR3 reads TGCAGCGGTGGGACCTACAATGGGCAGTTCTTC.

The chain links TRBV11-2 to TRBJ2-2, with D perhaps TRBD1 or TRBD2 (6 bases each). Per germline, CDR1 SGHAT and CDR2 FQNNGV. This CDR3 comprises 16 residues. Trimming removed 5 bases from V and 1 base from J, with 14 bases in between. CDR3 nucleotides: TGTGCCAGCAGCCTCCGGGGGACATTGAACACCGGGGAGCTGTTTTTT. This sequence encodes CASSLRGTLNTGELFF.

In this sample, this clonotype turned up many times. J is TRBJ2-5 and V is TRBV11-2, with 9 positions matching TRBD2. In germline, CDR1 is SGHAT, CDR2 FQNNGV. Trimming removed 5 bases from V and 5 bases from J; junction bases left unmatched: 18. The CDR3 loop spans 18 amino acids. The CDR3 DNA reads as TGTGCCAGCAGCATATCCGGGACTAGCAGGGGGAAAAGGGAGACCCAGTACTTC. This encodes CASSISGTSRGKRETQYF. The variable domain in full, with the rest retrieved from reference TRBV11-2 and TRBJ2-5, is EAGVAQSPRYKIIEKRQSVAFWCNPISGHATLYWYQQILGQGPKLLIQFQNNGVVDDSQLPKDRFSAERLKGVDSTLKIQPAKLEDSAVYLCASSISGTSRGKRETQYFGPGTRLLVL.

There are a few counts of this clonotype. The gene calls are TRBV6-1 and TRBJ2-3; D may be TRBD1 or TRBD2 (6 bases each). The CDR3 loop spans 13 amino acids. Trimming removed 9 bases from V and 7 bases from J, with 17 bases in between. The V gene's germline CDR1 is MNHNS and CDR2 SASEGT. CDR3 amino acids: CASIEGGRYTQYF. CDR3 nucleotide sequence: TGTGCCAGTATAGAGGGGGGTCGTTATACGCAGTATTTT.

Remarks on this clonotype: Since a much larger clone is just one base distant, this may be a read error. The chain links TRBV13 to TRBJ2-3; 7 bases fit TRBD2. The CDR3 sequence is 13 residues long. J lost 4 bases, V lost 11 bases, and 9 bases had no gene match. In germline, CDR1 is PRHDT, CDR2 FYEKMQ (reference sequence). CDR3 sequence reads: CAGGEATPDTQYF. In nucleotides, the CDR3 is TGTGCCGGGGGGGAAGCGACACCAGATACGCAGTATTTT.

As to this clonotype: One end of the junction varies from germline; a read error may be responsible. The CDR3 DNA sequence: TGTGCCAGCGGCTTGATTGGATCTAGGTTCAATGAGCAGTTCTTC. It yields the protein CASGLIGSRFNEQFF. This sequence joins TRBV11-2 and TRBJ2-1; unclear D gene. Germline CDR1 reads SGHAT; CDR2 reads FQNNGV. The CDR3 is made up of 15 amino acids. The variable domain in full, completed from reference TRBV11-2 and TRBJ2-1, reads EAGVAQSPRYKIIEKRQSVAFWCNPISGHATLYWYQQILGQGPKLLIQFQNNGVVDDSQLPKDRFSAERLKGVDSTLKIQPAKLEDSAVYLCASGLIGSRFNEQFFGPGTRLTVL.

The rearrangement uses TRBV5-4 and TRBJ2-5; 8 bases are shared with TRBD2. V gave up 4 bases and J gave up 4 bases; unmatched junction bases: 12. This CDR3 region has 16 residues. Per the germline V gene, CDR1 is SGHNT and CDR2 is YYREEE (reference sequence). CDR3 loop: CASSGGPGTRLETQYF. DNA for the CDR3: TGTGCCAGCAGCGGCGGACCCGGGACTAGGCTAGAGACCCAGTACTTC. Variable domain in full (rest from reference TRBV5-4 and TRBJ2-5): ETGVTQSPTHLIKTRGQQVTLRCSSQSGHNTVSWYQQALGQGPQFIFQYYREEENGRGNFPPRFSGLQFPNYSSELNVNALELDDSALYLCASSGGPGTRLETQYFGPGTRLLVL.

This clonotype showed up just once. A much larger clone lies one base from this, so it may be a read error. The chain combines TRBV7-8 with TRBJ2-1, with no clear D. Per germline, CDR1 SGHVS and CDR2 FQNEAQ. The CDR3 sequence is 12 residues long. CDR3: CACSLEPIEQFF. The CDR3 DNA reads as TGTGCCTGCAGCTTAGAACCTATTGAGCAGTTCTTC.

Turning to this clonotype: A much more abundant neighbour one base away suggests this may be a read error. The J gene is TRBJ2-5, the V gene TRBV12-3 or TRBV12-4; 9 positions match TRBD1. The CDR3 totals 13 residues. The CDR3 loop reads CASNLGQGKTRYF. Written as DNA, the CDR3 is TGTGCCAGCAACCTCGGACAGGGGAAGACCCGGTACTTC.

The chain recombines TRBV11-2 with TRBJ2-1; 13 bases are a match to TRBD2. Germline CDR1 reads SGHAT; CDR2 reads FQNNGV. The CDR3 contains 15 residues. Germline trimming cut 10 bases from V and 7 bases from J; bases unmatched to any gene: 10. The DNA for the CDR3 is TGTGCCATCCAGGGAACTAGCGGGAGGGGGAATGAGCAGTTCTTC. Protein product: CAIQGTSGRGNEQFF.

The rearrangement links TRBV7-9 to TRBJ2-2; D uncertain. The ends were cut back, 5 bases at V and 3 bases at J, with 13 bases in the middle. Germline loops: CDR1 SEHNR, CDR2 FQNEAQ (reference sequence). CDR3 length equals 15 residues. CDR3 coding DNA: TGTGCCAGCAGCCCCCGAGGTTCCTACACCGGGGAGCTGTTTTTT. Its translation is CASSPRGSYTGELFF. The full variable domain, in which reference TRBV7-9 and TRBJ2-2 provide the parts outside the CDR3, is DTGVSQNPRHKITKRGQNVTFRCDPISEHNRLYWYRQTLGQGPEFLTYFQNEAQLEKSRLLSDRFSAERPKGSFSTLEIQRTEQGDSAMYLCASSPRGSYTGELFFGEGSRLTVL.

This clonotype was seen only once. This likely comes from a read error, as the CDR3 has no conserved phenylalanine or tryptophan at its end. V gene TRBV11-2 combines with J gene TRBJ2-1, with 9 bases matching TRBD2. J gave up 12 bases and V 5 bases, and 17 bases lay outside the gene matches. The CDR3 runs to 16 residues. Germline loops: CDR1 SGHAT, CDR2 FQNNGV. Here the CDR3 reads CASSPPGRAGGGGQFL. Written as DNA, the CDR3 is TGTGCCAGCAGCCCACCAGGAAGAGCGGGAGGAGGCGGGCAGTTCCTC.